This T cell receptor beta chain appears in the sequencing data of a study of cytomegalovirus exposure and HLA in healthy donors (dated by TCRdb to 2016 to 2017). Broadly, across the study: An earlier analysis of 587 of the donors reported 250 to 300 Gb of sequence data and 117 million unique TCR beta sequences obtained from around 170 million T cells. About 310 gigabases of sequencing data and tens of millions of unique TCR sequences were included in an early release covering roughly 600 HLA-typed donors. Of the 350 to 400 genotyped donors, 65% to 90% fell in the genetic ancestry cluster associated with self-reported Caucasian donors. The study was designed to test whether signatures of past pathogen exposure could be identified by cataloging public T cell receptors. Using immunosequencing, the study profiled T cell repertoires from some 670 subjects and related those repertoires to cytomegalovirus serostatus. Besides the first cohort of more than 650 subjects, a separate validation cohort made up of 120 different subjects was used. To predict cytomegalovirus infection status, the study combined high-throughput TCR immunosequencing, statistical association of individual TCRs with disease status, and machine learning. A later analysis re-analyzed previously published TCR beta repertoires from 550 to 700 donors and added high-resolution HLA genotyping to study TCR occurrence patterns. The later analysis used no new phenotypic data to find candidate immune exposures, relying instead on TCR beta sequences and their occurrence across donors. An earlier analysis of 587 of the donors used high-throughput TCR beta sequencing to judge whether each TCR beta V gene segment behaved as functional or pseudogenic. Donor age, sex, ethnicity and CMV serostatus were collected together with the repertoire data. In a later genetic analysis, genome-wide SNP genotypes for about 55% of the roughly 700 donors were used, and that subset was treated as a discovery cohort. Every repertoire in the discovery cohort had been generated on one and the same sequencing platform. Class I and class II HLA loci were covered by the typing at four-digit resolution. Typing coverage varied by locus: roughly 629-640 donors for A, B, C, DRB1 and DQB1; roughly 510 for DQA1; about 590 for DPA1; 450 to 480 for DPB1. Roughly 5 DR-DQ haplotypes were handled as single units for association and clustering, since linkage in the cohort was strong. Among around 400 genotyped donors of the cohort, an average of roughly 240,000 unique TCR beta nucleotide sequences were sequenced per donor, around a sixth of them non-productive. The paper's findings and limits, for the study overall: In a later analysis, several top co-occurrence clusters were reported to appear linked to parvovirus B19, influenza, CMV and Epstein-Barr virus. In an earlier analysis of around 500 of the donors, most TCR beta V segments appeared in productive rearrangements about 87% or about 30% of the time, broadly matching IMGT annotations. In a later analysis, HLA-associated TCR beta chains were found to be more clonally expanded and to have lower generation probabilities than equally common non-associated chains. When HLA alleles, especially DR and DQ, strongly co-occurred, attributing TCR associations to individual alleles was difficult. In a later analysis, TCR association rates were found to vary across HLA loci, with the most associated TCRs seen for DRB1 alleles and the fewest for HLA-C alleles. In a later analysis, most CMV-associated TCR beta chains were found to appear HLA-restricted, with HLA associations seemingly driven largely by CMV exposure. According to a later genetic analysis, donors in an Asian-associated ancestry cluster had fewer N-insertions in productive TCRs than the approximately 630-donor mean. Sequencing depth was assumed to be roughly uniform across donors in the presence/absence analyses, though that assumption may not hold. A cluster of highly shared sequence variants was judged likely to represent a technical artifact of the sequencing pipeline. A total of around 150 TCR beta chains were listed by the study as associated with cytomegalovirus. An association between a missense DCLRE1C variant and V-gene and J-gene trimming of TCR beta chains was found in a later genetic analysis and replicated in an independent cohort. A further reported finding was that TCR beta sequences accurately predicted the HLA-A and HLA-B alleles for most subjects in the first cohort. Because HLA typing was missing for some donors at each locus, association tests included only the typed subset. Some IMGT-functional V segments, including TRBV6-2 and TRBV6-3, could not be distinguished by the 87-base-pair reads and were therefore excluded. Most TCR sequences were observed very rarely across donors, whereas some public TCRs were present in many individuals. At a false discovery rate of 0.05, a later analysis linked 16,951 TCR beta sequences to specific HLA alleles. A few of the identified cytomegalovirus-associated TCR beta chains were confirmed in vitro to be specific for cytomegalovirus antigens. Cytomegalovirus status was reported to be diagnosed by the classifier with high specificity and sensitivity in both the original and validation cohorts. Linkage disequilibrium might explain the correlated functional status among segregating V segments, but an unknown experimental factor could not be ruled out. Immune exposure information for the cohort was limited to CMV serostatus. The authors suggested that the approach could potentially be extended to other disease states and immunological phenotypes. This cohort had only TCR beta chains sequenced, and the lack of alpha or paired-chain data limited which features could be detected. Because counts were too low, some 17 rarely observed V segments, including chromosome 9 orphons, were left out of the earlier analysis of approximately 580 of the donors.

Including cysteine and phenylalanine, the CDR3 has 12 amino acids. Only the CDR3 DNA is retained, 36 bases long and in frame from the first base. The V end loses 6 bases and the J end loses 6 bases, and a stretch of 9 bases separates them. Looking up the germline V gene yields CDR1 MNHEY and CDR2 SVGAGI. The library came from the immunoSEQ multiplex PCR assay. For the multiplex PCR, a mixture combining 60 forward primers for TCR Vbeta segments and 13 reverse primers for TCR Jbeta segments was used. The CDR3 region of rearranged TCR beta genes was amplified from genomic DNA with a multiplex PCR assay. Amplified TCR beta libraries were sequenced as 87-base-pair reads on the Illumina HiSeq System. Regarding the original processing steps: A later analysis tallied tens of millions of unique TCR beta chains across the 666 repertoires, and around 10 million of those chains were shared by two or more donors. A nearest-neighbor algorithm error-corrected the raw reads and collapsed the reads into unique sequences, merging closely related sequences to remove PCR and sequencing errors. To assign V, D and J gene segments, CDR3 sequences were aligned to IMGT reference sequences. For a sequence to be retained, a match of at least six nucleotides was required to both a V gene segment and a J gene segment. A rearrangement was called productive if the CDR3 had no stop codons and remained in frame with V and J, and every other rearrangement was called non-productive. CDR3 was defined by IMGT convention, running from the second conserved V-encoded cysteine to the conserved J-encoded phenylalanine. The earlier analysis of approximately 500 of the donors excluded sequences that lacked an unambiguous match to a single V gene segment. An earlier analysis of about 600 of the donors called V segments functional above 56.7% productive rearrangements and segregating when the between-donor standard deviation exceeded 5%. To diagnose cytomegalovirus status from the catalog of TCR beta chain sequences, a statistical classification framework was built. In a later analysis, TCR nucleotide sequences were compared against IMGT/GENE-DB human TR gene sequences so that V and J genes could be assigned. A later analysis assigned CDR3 sequences and most-parsimonious VDJ recombination scenarios with the TCRdist pipeline. In a later analysis, every TCR beta chain was defined by the combination of its CDR3 amino acid sequence and its V-gene family, and reads without a unique V-gene family were dropped. A later analysis removed 500 to 650 highly shared, low-generation-probability nucleotide sequences to deal with suspected cross-contamination and a sequencing artifact. In a later analysis, a clonal expansion index was calculated for each public chain from normalized within-repertoire ranks of inferred template counts. In a later analysis, generation probabilities were computed using a VDJ recombination model fitted to out-of-frame rearrangements, and the results were checked against IGoR. A later analysis scored TCR-TCR, TCR-HLA and TCR-CMV co-occurrence with hypergeometric tests, applying a repertoire-size bias correction to TCR pairs. False discovery rates were estimated in a later analysis by permuting HLA or CMV assignments 20 times. A later analysis grouped co-occurring TCRs with DBSCAN, adding TCRdist sequence similarity when clustering within HLA-allele-positive subsets. Repertoires with fewer than 30,000 or more than 120,000 public chains, plus five repertoires with anomalous nucleotide sharing, were excluded from co-occurrence clustering. The clones in this table, taken by TCRdb from immuneACCESS, are in-frame only. Not every clone is retained; where verified, under half of the shortfall comes from an unresolved V gene, and the cause of the rest is unknown. The V and J calls and clone size come from that table; D and trimming were worked out from the DNA. The sample has approximately 240,000 clones on record, around four fifths of them singletons. The top ten hold 0.58% of the sample.

On this clone itself: The target of this receptor is not known. There are no base qualities to consult, and no much larger clone falls within one base.

The cohort was made up of approximately 700 healthy bone marrow donors. At the time of sampling, all cohort members were nominally healthy, though unrecorded immune exposures were likely present. The donor was CMV seronegative and belonged to the group of 352 seronegative cohort members. Each donor provided a peripheral blood sample, and peripheral blood mononuclear cells were used for TCR beta sequencing. Genomic DNA extraction from the blood cell samples was performed with the Qiagen DNeasy Blood Extraction Kit. The sequence derives from a woman between 35 and 50 years old in good health and CMV-seronegative. This sequence uses TRBV6-5 and TRBJ2-1, with no confidently assigned D gene. Sequencing input: PBMCs. The DNA sequence is TGTGCCAGCAGATTACTACCCAATGAGCAGTTCTTC. Its protein reads: CASRLLPNEQFF.